The 29 T cell receptor beta chains presented below share a single source sample, sequenced in a study of response to subunit inactivated influenza vaccine. TCRdb processed the RT-PCR reads anew with MiXCR; each CDR3 protein has one entry. The data hold roughly 700,000 distinct CDR3 sequences, with approximately 15% observed a single time. The specimen comprised PBMCs from blood, sampled less than 15 days before vaccination. The receptors come from a man in his fifties who received an inactivated influenza vaccine.

The rearrangement joins TRBV20-1 to TRBJ2-5; 12 bases match TRBD2. CDR3 size: 14 residues. Trimming at V came to 7 bases and at J to 4 bases, leaving 7 bases not matched to a gene. Germline V gives CDR1 DFQATT, CDR2 SNEGSKA (reference sequence). For the CDR3, the DNA is TGCAGTGGGGCTAGCGGGGGGGCCGGAGAGACCCAGTACTTC. It is translated as CSGASGGAGETQYF.

This clonotype was counted many times. V and J are TRBV7-9 and TRBJ2-3, with TRBD2 matching 12 bases. The germline V gene has CDR1 SEHNR and CDR2 FQNEAQ (reference sequence). Unmatched junction bases numbered 7, after V lost 5 bases and J lost 4 bases. There are 16 residues in the CDR3. CDR3 protein: CASSLGTSGFSDTQYF. CDR3 nucleotides: TGTGCCAGCAGCCTTGGGACTAGCGGGTTCTCAGATACGCAGTATTTT.

This clonotype was detected ten times or more. The chain employs TRBV20-1 and TRBJ2-2, with D hard to call. Per germline, CDR1 DFQATT and CDR2 SNEGSKA (reference sequence). The germline V and J ends were trimmed by 0 bases and 0 bases, with 11 bases remaining between them. CDR3 size: 16 residues. The CDR3 here is CSARDYRAANTGELFF. In DNA, the CDR3 is TGCAGTGCTAGAGATTATCGCGCAGCGAACACCGGGGAGCTGTTTTTT.

This clonotype was picked up a small number of times. This chain uses TRBV29-1 with TRBJ2-7; D is perhaps TRBD1 (6 bases). The CDR3 is made up of 11 amino acids. From germline, CDR1 is SQVTM and CDR2 ANQGSEA. V lost 6 bases to trimming and J lost 3 bases, with 9 bases between them. In DNA form, the CDR3 reads TGCAGCGTAACAGGGAACTACGAGCAGTACTTC. Translated: CSVTGNYEQYF.

This clonotype has a handful of counts. In nucleotides, the CDR3 is TGTGCCAGCAGCCAAGTAAAGGGCCTCTCCTACGAGCAGTACTTC. This gives the protein CASSQVKGLSYEQYF. The rearrangement links TRBV3-1 to TRBJ2-7; D uncertain. Germline V gives CDR1 LGHDT, CDR2 YNNKEL (reference sequence). The CDR3 covers 15 residues. V was shortened by 1 base and J by 0 bases, with 10 bases between the two germline ends.

This sequence joins TRBV4-2 and TRBJ2-3; D call uncertain. Trimming removed 1 base at V and 5 bases at J, with 10 bases between. This CDR3 is built from 14 residues. The germline V gene encodes CDR1 LGHNA and CDR2 YNFKEQ. CDR3 sequence reads: CASSQGLGRDTQYF. The CDR3 DNA reads TGTGCCAGCAGCCAAGGTTTGGGTAGAGATACGCAGTATTTT.

The chain is built from TRBV9 and TRBJ2-1, with TRBD2 as a possible D gene (7 bases). The CDR3 length is 16 residues. Trimming shortened V by 5 bases and J by 7 bases, and 22 bases separated the two germline ends. Per germline, CDR1 SGDLS and CDR2 YYNGEE. This CDR3 reads CASRQGASGMGNEQFF. As DNA, the CDR3 is TGTGCCAGCAGACAGGGAGCTAGCGGCATGGGAAATGAGCAGTTCTTC.

This chain connects TRBV28 to TRBJ1-2; TRBD1 might be the D (5 bases). Germline assignment: CDR1 MDHEN and CDR2 SYDVKM. Trimming shortened V by 10 bases and J by 6 bases, and 18 bases separated the two germline ends. CDR3 length: 13 amino acids. The CDR3, as DNA: TGTGCCAACCAGCCCGGGGGTGGAAATGGCTACACCTTC. This sequence encodes CANQPGGGNGYTF.

This rearrangement joins TRBV7-2 to TRBJ2-3; tentatively, D is TRBD2 (5 bases). The CDR3 is 15 amino acids. CDR1 is SGHTA and CDR2 is FQGNSA in the germline V gene. V was trimmed by 1 base and J by 2 bases, leaving 10 bases between them. CDR3 bases: TGTGCCAGCAGCTTAGGGAGGTTGGTCACAGATACGCAGTATTTT. Protein product: CASSLGRLVTDTQYF.

The chain has TRBV2 and TRBJ2-2; 10 bases fit TRBD1. The CDR3 covers 14 residues. Germline CDR1 SNHLY, CDR2 FYNNEI. V was pared by 8 bases and J by 8 bases, with 8 bases of the junction left unmatched. The CDR3: CASRDRGRPGELFF. The CDR3 DNA follows: TGTGCCAGCCGGGACAGGGGAAGACCGGGGGAGCTGTTTTTT.

This clonotype was found a few times. The V and J genes are TRBV27 and TRBJ2-1, with D unresolved. Germline V gives CDR1 MNHEY, CDR2 SMNVEV (reference sequence). This CDR3 is built from 13 residues. V gave up 3 bases and J gave up 6 bases, with 9 bases separating them. In DNA form, the CDR3 reads TGTGCCAGCAGTTTCAGTAGCTCCAATGAGCAGTTCTTC. This sequence encodes CASSFSSSNEQFF.

A few counts support this clonotype. The chain links TRBV6-1 to TRBJ2-6; tentatively, D is TRBD1 (5 bases). Per the germline V gene, CDR1 is MNHNS and CDR2 is SASEGT. This CDR3 comprises 14 residues. Trimming removed 7 bases at V and 0 bases at J, with 7 bases between. CDR3 bases: TGTGCCAGCAAGACAGCCTCTGGGGCCAACGTCCTGACTTTC. Translating it yields CASKTASGANVLTF.

This chain connects TRBV25-1 to TRBJ2-3, with TRBD2 matching 8 bases. The germline V gene has CDR1 MGHDK and CDR2 SYGVNS. V trimming: 2 bases; J trimming: 14 bases; junction bases outside the gene matches: 9. The CDR3 covers 13 residues. CDR3 coding DNA: TGTGCCAGCAGTGAAGTAACTAGCGGTCTTCCGTATTTT. It encodes CASSEVTSGLPYF. The full variable domain, in which reference TRBV25-1 and TRBJ2-3 provide the parts outside the CDR3, is EADIYQTPRYLVIGTGKKITLECSQTMGHDKMYWYQQDPGMELHLIHYSYGVNSTEKGDLSSESTVSRIRTEHFPLTLESARPSHTSQYLCASSEVTSGLPYFGPGTRLTVL.

This chain connects TRBV7-9 to TRBJ2-3; a weak D match, TRBD2 (6 bases). This CDR3 region has 15 residues. CDR1 and CDR2 (germline): SEHNR, FQNEAQ (reference sequence). V was pared by 4 bases and J by 4 bases, with 15 bases between. In DNA, the CDR3 is TGTGCCAGCAGCTCCCACAGGCGGGGAGCAGATACGCAGTATTTT. Amino acid sequence: CASSSHRRGADTQYF.

In this sample, this clonotype turned up many times. The rearrangement joins TRBV11-3 to TRBJ2-7, with TRBD1 matching over 7 bases. The J segment lost 6 bases and the V segment lost 2 bases, leaving 4 bases of the junction unmatched. Germline CDR1 SGHNT, CDR2 YENEEA. CDR3 length equals 13 residues. The CDR3, as DNA: TGTGCCAGCAGCTTATACAGGGGTGGCGAGCAGTACTTC. This codes for CASSLYRGGEQYF. The whole variable domain, remainder taken from reference TRBV11-3 and TRBJ2-7, is EAGVVQSPRYKIIEKKQPVAFWCNPISGHNTLYWYLQNLGQGPELLIRYENEEAVDDSQLPKDRFSAERLKGVDSTLKIQPAELGDSAVYLCASSLYRGGEQYFGPGTRLTVT.

This clonotype was observed a few times. The chain combines TRBV20-1 with TRBJ2-1, with D perhaps matching TRBD2 (5 bases). V gave up 2 bases and J gave up 4 bases, with 12 bases separating them. Germline CDR1 reads DFQATT; CDR2 reads SNEGSKA (reference sequence). The CDR3 has 14 amino acids. The CDR3 sequence is CSARITGDYNEQFF. Written as DNA, the CDR3 is TGCAGTGCTAGAATAACCGGGGATTACAATGAGCAGTTCTTC.

The V gene is TRBV28, the J gene TRBJ2-3, with 12 bases matching TRBD2. The CDR3 contains 18 residues. Germline trimming cut 6 bases from V and 1 base from J; bases unmatched to any gene: 11. CDR1 MDHEN and CDR2 SYDVKM come from the germline V gene. The CDR3 nucleotides read TGTGCCAGCAGGCCTGCTAGCGGGAGGGCCCTCGGCACAGATACGCAGTATTTT. It encodes CASRPASGRALGTDTQYF. Using reference TRBV28 and TRBJ2-3 for the parts outside the CDR3, the full variable domain is DVKVTQSSRYLVKRTGEKVFLECVQDMDHENMFWYRQDPGLGLRLIYFSYDVKMKEKGDIPEGYSVSREKKERFSLILESASTNQTSMYLCASRPASGRALGTDTQYFGPGTRLTVL.

This clonotype was found a few times. The chain is built from TRBV24-1 and TRBJ2-1; D is possibly TRBD1 or TRBD2 (5 bases each). Trimming took 5 bases from V and 1 from J, leaving 14 bases between them. Germline CDR1 KGHDR, CDR2 SFDVKD. The CDR3 runs to 16 residues. CDR3 residues: CATSGDPHPSYNEQFF. CDR3 DNA sequence: TGTGCCACCAGTGGGGACCCACACCCATCCTACAATGAGCAGTTCTTC.

The V call is TRBV19, the J call TRBJ2-7; D possibly corresponds to TRBD2 (5 bases). V lost 4 bases and J 5 bases, leaving 12 bases between the germline ends. Germline values: CDR1 LNHDA, CDR2 SQIVND (reference sequence). The CDR3 length is 13 residues. As DNA, the CDR3 is TGTGCCAGTAGTACCCCTGGGAGCAACGAGCAGTACTTC. Translation gives CASSTPGSNEQYF.

V is TRBV20-1 and J is TRBJ2-7; D tentatively fits TRBD1 or TRBD2 (5 bases each). From germline, CDR1 is DFQATT and CDR2 SNEGSKA (reference sequence). Trimming took off 6 bases at V and 6 bases at J, with 12 bases between the two ends. The CDR3 covers 11 residues. The CDR3 coding sequence is TGCAGTGCAGCCGGGACCGCCGAGCAGTACTTC. Translation gives CSAAGTAEQYF.

The genes are TRBV30 and TRBJ2-7; 8 positions agree with TRBD2. Losses at the gene ends were 3 bases for V and 5 bases for J; bases not matched to a gene: 6. This CDR3 has 13 amino acids. Germline V CDR1 and CDR2: GTSNPN, SVGIG (reference sequence). Written as DNA, the CDR3 is TGTGCCTGGAGAGTAGCGGGAAAGGACGAGCAGTACTTC. Its translation: CAWRVAGKDEQYF.

The gene calls are TRBV28 and TRBJ2-4; unclear D gene. The germline V gene encodes CDR1 MDHEN and CDR2 SYDVKM. The CDR3 loop spans 12 amino acids. V gave up 4 bases and J gave up 11 bases, with 12 bases separating them. The chain's CDR3 is CASSSVPRVQYF. CDR3 nucleotides: TGTGCCAGCAGTTCCGTACCTCGGGTTCAGTACTTC.

This clonotype was picked up a small number of times. The genes are TRBV20-1 and TRBJ1-5, with a possible D match to TRBD1 (6 bases). This CDR3 comprises 13 residues. Per the germline V gene, CDR1 is DFQATT and CDR2 is SNEGSKA (reference sequence). V was clipped by 0 bases and J by 4 bases, with 7 bases between them. The DNA of the CDR3 is TGCAGTGCTAGAGAAGGGGGGAATCAGCCCCAGCATTTT. As protein: CSAREGGNQPQHF.

This clonotype occurred a few times. The chain joins TRBV27 to TRBJ2-1, with TRBD2 as a possible D gene (6 bases). This CDR3 spans 13 amino acids. Trimming left V 6 bases short and J 6 bases short, with 12 bases between. Per germline, CDR1 MNHEY and CDR2 SMNVEV (reference sequence). As DNA, the CDR3 is TGTGCCAGCAGGGGGACTGTGGGCAATGAGCAGTTCTTC. This sequence encodes CASRGTVGNEQFF.

This clonotype came up a few times. The rearrangement joins TRBV11-2 to TRBJ2-7; D unclear. Germline CDR1 reads SGHAT; CDR2 reads FQNNGV. V lost 6 bases, J lost 0 bases, and 9 bases lay in between. This CDR3 contains 13 residues. CDR3 region: CASREDISYEQYF. In DNA form, the CDR3 reads TGTGCCAGCAGAGAGGATATCTCCTACGAGCAGTACTTC.

This clonotype was seen more than once but under ten times. A much larger clone lies one base from this, so it may be a read error. This chain uses TRBV7-3 with TRBJ2-2; D gene ambiguous. V was clipped by 3 bases and J by 7 bases, with 6 bases between them. The CDR3 is 12 residues long. CDR1 is SGHTA, CDR2 FQGTGA, per germline. DNA for the CDR3: TGTGCCAGCAGCTTTGAGGTCGGGGAGCTGTTTTTT. Protein product: CASSFEVGELFF.

The chain has TRBV9 and TRBJ2-3; D is possibly TRBD1 or TRBD2 (5 bases each). With 3 bases removed from V and 2 bases from J, the gap between germline ends came to 10 bases. The CDR3 sequence is 14 residues long. In germline, CDR1 is SGDLS, CDR2 YYNGEE. CDR3 loop: CASSAWDATDTQYF. The CDR3 region has the DNA TGTGCCAGCAGCGCCTGGGACGCCACAGATACGCAGTATTTT.

The rearrangement joins TRBV5-1 to TRBJ2-2; 8 bases are shared with TRBD2. The CDR3 loop spans 15 amino acids. Germline V CDR1 and CDR2: SGHRS, YFSETQ. Unmatched junction bases numbered 5, after V lost 3 bases and J lost 4 bases. Here the CDR3 DNA reads TGCGCCAGCAGCTCCGGGGGGGCGATCACCGGGGAGCTGTTTTTT. Protein: CASSSGGAITGELFF.

In nucleotides, the CDR3 is TGTGCCAGCAGTTACTCGGTAGCGACTCTCTCCTACAATGAGCAGTTCTTC. It translates to CASSYSVATLSYNEQFF. The chain couples TRBV6-2 or TRBV6-3 to TRBJ2-1, with a tentative D call TRBD2 (5 bases). This CDR3 is built from 17 residues. V dropped 0 bases and J dropped 0 bases, with 12 bases sitting between them. Germline values: CDR1 MNHEY, CDR2 SVGEGT.